The next 2 T cell receptor beta chains were all read from a single sample in a study of cytomegalovirus exposure and HLA in healthy donors. It was with 60 Vbeta and 13 Jbeta primers that the PCR ran. Only in-frame clones appear in the TCRdb table, and some are missing; sequencing was by immunoSEQ multiplex PCR. The repertoire has about 130,000 clones, about 80% of them found once; the top ten carry 3.6%. The sequencing input was PBMCs. All receptors derive from a woman between 35 and 50 years old in good health and CMV-seropositive.

This chain links TRBV11-2 with TRBJ1-1; D perhaps matches TRBD1 (6 bases). There are 15 residues in the CDR3. Germline V CDR1 and CDR2: SGHAT, FQNNGV. Trimming took off 5 bases at V and 5 bases at J, with 18 bases between the two ends. CDR3: CASSLSAGAMTEAFF. CDR3 DNA sequence: TGTGCCAGCAGCCTCTCCGCGGGGGCGATGACTGAAGCTTTCTTT.

The chain uses TRBV7-3 and TRBJ2-1, with TRBD2 identical over 8 bases. V shed 2 bases and J 2 bases; nucleotides not matched to a gene: 2. The CDR3 has 15 residues. Looked up from germline, CDR1 is SGHTA and CDR2 is FQGTGA. The CDR3 region is CASSLVAGTYNEQFF. The CDR3 DNA reads TGTGCCAGCAGCTTAGTAGCGGGAACCTACAATGAGCAGTTCTTC.